Shown below are 29 T cell receptor beta chains from a single sample sequenced in a study of cytomegalovirus exposure and HLA in healthy donors. It was with 60 Vbeta and 13 Jbeta primers that the PCR ran. Generated by immunoSEQ multiplex PCR, the TCRdb table keeps only in-frame clones and is missing some. Found here are fewer than 70,000 clones, roughly two thirds of them singletons; the top ten hold about 14%. The material sequenced was PBMCs. The receptors shown here come from a male donor in good health and CMV-seropositive.

This clone was found a few times. The chain couples TRBV9 to TRBJ2-3, with 11 bases identical to TRBD2. This CDR3 has 16 amino acids. Trimming cost V 0 bases and J 6 bases; bases outside gene matches: 6. Germline V lookup: CDR1 SGDLS, CDR2 YYNGEE. DNA of the CDR3: TGTGCCAGCAGCGTAGGGGCTAGCGGGAGGTCCGATACGCAGTATTTT. Translated: CASSVGASGRSDTQYF. The complete variable domain, with remaining parts taken from reference TRBV9 and TRBJ2-3, reads DSGVTQTPKHLITATGQRVTLRCSPRSGDLSVYWYQQSLDQGLQFLIQYYNGEERAKGNILERFSAQQFPDLHSELNLSSLELGDSALYFCASSVGASGRSDTQYFGPGTRLTVL.

The chain combines TRBV5-1 with TRBJ2-2, with 7 positions matching TRBD2. The CDR3 is 14 residues long. V shed 6 bases, J shed 3 bases, and the junction held 5 bases outside the gene matches. Germline V gene data show CDR1 as SGHRS and CDR2 as YFSETQ. Here the CDR3 reads CASKFREDTGELFF. The DNA for the CDR3 is TGCGCCAGCAAGTTCCGGGAGGACACCGGGGAGCTGTTTTTT.

The genes are TRBV9 and TRBJ1-2; D might be TRBD1 (5 bases). Germline CDR1 is SGDLS and CDR2 is YYNGEE. Trimming cost V 0 bases and J 7 bases, with 13 bases left between them. The CDR3 is 14 residues long. CDR3 protein: CASSVEEGRGGYTF. DNA for the CDR3: TGTGCCAGCAGCGTAGAGGAGGGGCGGGGTGGCTACACCTTC.

The chain recombines TRBV6-6 with TRBJ2-7; TRBD2 aligns across 8 bases. CDR3 length: 14 residues. The junction had 2 bases not matched to a gene; V was cut back by 2 bases and J by 2 bases. The germline V gene encodes CDR1 MNHNY and CDR2 SVGAGI (reference sequence). The CDR3 loop is CASSYGRGAYEQYF. For the CDR3, the DNA is TGTGCCAGCAGTTACGGGCGGGGGGCCTACGAGCAGTACTTC.

This chain joins TRBV18 and TRBJ1-5; no definite D call. The length of the CDR3 is 13 residues. V was pared by 6 bases and J by 7 bases, with 13 bases between. Germline CDR1 reads KGHSH; CDR2 reads LQKENI. The CDR3 nucleotides are TGTGCCAGCTCCGAGGGTGAGGGCCAGCCCCAGCATTTT. This sequence encodes CASSEGEGQPQHF.

This chain links TRBV5-4 with TRBJ1-4; a possible D gene is TRBD1 (5 bases). CDR3 length: 12 amino acids. Germline values: CDR1 SGHNT, CDR2 YYREEE (reference sequence). V was shortened by 4 bases and J by 8 bases, with 9 bases between the two germline ends. The CDR3, as DNA: TGTGCCAGCAGCCCGGAGGGGGAAAAACTGTTTTTT. It codes for CASSPEGEKLFF.

This chain links TRBV5-4 with TRBJ2-2, with 8 bases lining up with TRBD2. Germline CDR1 SGHNT, CDR2 YYREEE (reference sequence). The ends lost 4 bases at V and 1 base at J; junction bases unmatched: 3. CDR3 size: 15 residues. The CDR3 region has the DNA TGTGCCAGCAGCCGGGCGGGAGGGAACACCGGGGAGCTGTTTTTT. Its protein product is CASSRAGGNTGELFF.

The chain uses TRBV14 and TRBJ1-1; D is undetermined. Trimming left V 3 bases short and J 0 bases short, with 8 bases between. Germline-derived CDR1 and CDR2 are SGHDN and FVKESK. This CDR3 is built from 14 residues. In nucleotides, the CDR3 is TGTGCCAGCAGCCAGGCAGGTATGAACACTGAAGCTTTCTTT. This translates into CASSQAGMNTEAFF.

This chain uses TRBV7-9 with TRBJ1-2; 10 bases align to TRBD1. CDR3 length: 16 residues. The trim removed 5 bases at V and 3 bases at J, leaving 9 bases unmatched. Germline CDR1 reads SEHNR; CDR2 reads FQNEAQ (reference sequence). Here the CDR3 DNA reads TGTGCCAGCAGCCGAGACAGGGGGCGTTTCGACTATGGCTACACCTTC. It specifies CASSRDRGRFDYGYTF. Full variable domain (outside the CDR3, taken from reference TRBV7-9 and TRBJ1-2): DTGVSQNPRHKITKRGQNVTFRCDPISEHNRLYWYRQTLGQGPEFLTYFQNEAQLEKSRLLSDRFSAERPKGSFSTLEIQRTEQGDSAMYLCASSRDRGRFDYGYTFGSGTRLTVV.

The sample holds a few counts of this clone. Sequence at one end of the junction differs from germline and may be a read error. This chain links TRBV10-3 with TRBJ1-5; D gene ambiguous. The CDR3 totals 13 residues. Germline-derived CDR1 and CDR2 are ENHRY and SYGVKD. The CDR3 loop reads CASSYESNQPQHF. DNA for the CDR3: TGTGCCAGCAGTTACGAGAGCAATCAGCCCCAGCATTTT.

This chain joins TRBV11-2 and TRBJ2-5; 9 bases are a match to TRBD2. Germline CDR1 reads SGHAT; CDR2 reads FQNNGV. The junction had 13 bases not matched to a gene; V was cut back by 6 bases and J by 5 bases. The CDR3 loop spans 16 amino acids. The CDR3 sequence is CASSAGGAARAETQYF. The CDR3 DNA follows: TGTGCCAGCAGTGCGGGGGGGGCCGCACGGGCGGAGACCCAGTACTTC.

This chain joins TRBV5-1 and TRBJ2-5, with D tentatively TRBD2 (5 bases). There are 13 residues in the CDR3. V shed 1 base and J shed 3 bases, with 7 bases lying between them. CDR1 and CDR2 from the germline V gene are SGHRS and YFSETQ. This chain's CDR3 is CASSLLGEETQYF. The CDR3 DNA reads TGCGCCAGCAGCTTGCTCGGGGAAGAGACCCAGTACTTC.

The chain uses TRBV4-1 and TRBJ2-7; 9 bases map to TRBD2. The CDR3 covers 15 residues. The V gene end was trimmed by 0 bases and the J gene end by 6 bases; junction bases not matched to a gene: 6. In germline, CDR1 is MGHRA, CDR2 YSYEKL. The CDR3 nucleotides read TGCGCCAGCAGCCAAGACCCCGGGACTAGCCCCGAGCAGTACTTC. As protein: CASSQDPGTSPEQYF.

With respect to this clone: An end of the junction differs from the germline gene, which may be a read error. The chain employs TRBV7-2 and TRBJ1-1; possibly TRBD1 for D (6 bases). The V gene's germline CDR1 is SGHTA and CDR2 FQGNSA. The CDR3 has 13 amino acids. This CDR3 is CVSSPRGHGEAFF. The CDR3 DNA reads TGTGTCAGCAGCCCACGGGGACACGGTGAAGCTTTCTTT.

This chain uses TRBV7-2 with TRBJ1-1; D not certain. This CDR3 spans 13 amino acids. CDR1 is SGHTA and CDR2 is FQGNSA in the germline V gene. Trimming cost V 1 base and J 1 base, with 4 bases left between them. In DNA form, the CDR3 reads TGTGCCAGCAGCTTAGGACAGAACACTGAAGCTTTCTTT. The encoded protein is CASSLGQNTEAFF.

The V gene is TRBV9, the J gene TRBJ2-7; D not resolved. CDR3 size: 14 residues. Germline V gene data show CDR1 as SGDLS and CDR2 as YYNGEE. V lost 0 bases and J lost 2, with 9 bases in between. The CDR3: CASSVGGFPYEQYF. DNA of the CDR3: TGTGCCAGCAGCGTAGGAGGATTCCCCTACGAGCAGTACTTC. The whole variable domain, remainder taken from reference TRBV9 and TRBJ2-7, is DSGVTQTPKHLITATGQRVTLRCSPRSGDLSVYWYQQSLDQGLQFLIQYYNGEERAKGNILERFSAQQFPDLHSELNLSSLELGDSALYFCASSVGGFPYEQYFGPGTRLTVT.

The chain joins TRBV14 to TRBJ1-2, with TRBD1 as a possible D gene (6 bases). With 0 bases removed from V and 0 bases from J, the gap between germline ends came to 14 bases. The CDR3 contains 17 residues. Germline assignment: CDR1 SGHDN and CDR2 FVKESK. The CDR3 loop reads CASSQDRGGLANYGYTF. For the CDR3, the DNA is TGTGCCAGCAGCCAAGACAGGGGAGGGTTAGCTAACTATGGCTACACCTTC.

This clone was seen only once. The rearrangement joins TRBV6-5 to TRBJ1-1, with D possibly matching TRBD1 (5 bases). Germline CDR1 is MNHEY and CDR2 is SVGAGI. V was trimmed by 5 bases and J by 5 bases, leaving 15 bases between them. The CDR3 runs to 14 residues. The CDR3 spells CASSPGGSWTEAFF. As DNA, the CDR3 is TGTGCCAGCAGTCCCGGGGGGAGTTGGACTGAAGCTTTCTTT.

The chain employs TRBV9 and TRBJ1-5; the D gene is possibly TRBD1 (6 bases). CDR1 and CDR2 from the germline V gene are SGDLS and YYNGEE. CDR3 length: 14 amino acids. The V and J ends lost 3 bases and 6 bases respectively, with 13 bases between them. CDR3 DNA sequence: TGTGCCAGCAGCGCCCGGGGGGGCATTCAGCCCCAGCATTTT. Its protein product is CASSARGGIQPQHF. Full variable domain (outside the CDR3, taken from reference TRBV9 and TRBJ1-5): DSGVTQTPKHLITATGQRVTLRCSPRSGDLSVYWYQQSLDQGLQFLIQYYNGEERAKGNILERFSAQQFPDLHSELNLSSLELGDSALYFCASSARGGIQPQHFGDGTRLSIL.

The chain recombines TRBV10-3 with TRBJ2-3; possible D gene TRBD1, 6 bases. With 6 bases removed from V and 0 bases from J, the gap between germline ends came to 13 bases. The CDR3 runs 15 residues. Germline V gene data show CDR1 as ENHRY and CDR2 as SYGVKD. The CDR3 protein is CAIRSGTTSTDTQYF. The CDR3 bases are TGTGCCATCAGGAGTGGGACAACTAGCACAGATACGCAGTATTTT.

The chain links TRBV7-2 to TRBJ2-5, with TRBD1 as a possible D gene (7 bases). Germline loops: CDR1 SGHTA, CDR2 FQGNSA. V lost 4 bases to trimming and J lost 1 base, with 25 bases between them. The CDR3 covers 19 residues. CDR3 sequence (DNA): TGTGCCAGCAGCTACTTCATATTTCGCGGGACAGCAGCCCAAGAGACCCAGTACTTC. Translated: CASSYFIFRGTAAQETQYF.

This chain joins TRBV5-1 and TRBJ2-2; 11 nucleotides agree with TRBD2. The germline V gene has CDR1 SGHRS and CDR2 YFSETQ. The V segment lost 1 base and the J segment 3 bases; nucleotides outside the gene matches: 2. This CDR3 is 16 amino acids long. The CDR3 nucleotides read TGCGCCAGCAGCTTGACTAGCGGGAGTTACACCGGGGAGCTGTTTTTT. Translating it yields CASSLTSGSYTGELFF.

This clone was observed a single time. The chain has TRBV11-3 and TRBJ2-1; D unresolved. CDR1 and CDR2 (germline): SGHNT, YENEEA. The CDR3 covers 15 residues. The V gene lost 5 bases and the J gene lost 9 bases, with 20 bases spanning the gap. Written as DNA, the CDR3 is TGTGCCAGCAGCCTACCTACTCGGCGCGAGCGTGAGCAGTTCTTC. Translating gives CASSLPTRREREQFF.

The V and J genes are TRBV30 and TRBJ1-1; the D is unclear. V was trimmed by 4 bases and J by 3 bases, leaving 6 bases between them. From germline, CDR1 is GTSNPN and CDR2 SVGIG (reference sequence). CDR3 size: 11 residues. CDR3 in amino acids: CAWNAYTEAFF. The CDR3, as DNA: TGTGCCTGGAATGCGTACACTGAAGCTTTCTTT.

This clone occurred once. The gene calls are TRBV7-9 and TRBJ1-3; 9 bases match TRBD1. V shed 5 bases, J shed 3 bases, and the junction held 5 bases outside the gene matches. This CDR3 spans 15 amino acids. Germline V gives CDR1 SEHNR, CDR2 FQNEAQ (reference sequence). The CDR3 loop reads CASSATGGRGNTIYF. In DNA form, the CDR3 reads TGTGCCAGCAGCGCAACAGGGGGCCGTGGAAACACCATATATTTT.

This sequence joins TRBV10-3 and TRBJ2-1; 7 nucleotides agree with TRBD2. J gave up 4 bases and V 2 bases, and 11 bases lay outside the gene matches. This CDR3 region has 17 residues. Germline CDR1 and CDR2: ENHRY and SYGVKD. For the CDR3, the DNA is TGTGCCATCAGTGAGATCGTGAGCGGGAAGGGATACAATGAGCAGTTCTTC. The encoded protein is CAISEIVSGKGYNEQFF.

The chain is built from TRBV6-7 and TRBJ1-6; D not certain. TRBV6-7 is an ORF, with its function uncertain. V was trimmed by 7 bases and J by 2 bases, leaving 15 bases between them. The CDR3 has 16 residues. The CDR3 region is CASTFPGETYNSPLHF. In DNA form, the CDR3 reads TGTGCCAGCACCTTTCCAGGTGAAACCTATAATTCACCCCTCCACTTT.

This clone was detected a few times. The chain uses TRBV12-5 and TRBJ2-1; TRBD1 matches 9 bases. CDR3 length equals 14 residues. Germline trimming cut 5 bases from V and 2 bases from J; bases unmatched to any gene: 1. Germline CDR1 is LGHNT and CDR2 is FRNRAP. CDR3 in DNA: TGTGCTAGTGGTGACAGGGGGGCCTACAATGAGCAGTTCTTC. This gives the protein CASGDRGAYNEQFF.

This clone was seen more than once but under ten times. This sequence joins TRBV6-5 and TRBJ2-7, with 12 bases fitting TRBD2. Germline V gene data show CDR1 as MNHEY and CDR2 as SVGAGI. The CDR3 runs 15 residues. V lost 6 bases, J lost 6 bases, and 9 bases stayed unmatched. Here the CDR3 reads CASRPGTSGLSEQYF. For the CDR3, the DNA is TGTGCCAGCAGACCCGGGACTAGCGGGTTAAGCGAGCAGTACTTC.